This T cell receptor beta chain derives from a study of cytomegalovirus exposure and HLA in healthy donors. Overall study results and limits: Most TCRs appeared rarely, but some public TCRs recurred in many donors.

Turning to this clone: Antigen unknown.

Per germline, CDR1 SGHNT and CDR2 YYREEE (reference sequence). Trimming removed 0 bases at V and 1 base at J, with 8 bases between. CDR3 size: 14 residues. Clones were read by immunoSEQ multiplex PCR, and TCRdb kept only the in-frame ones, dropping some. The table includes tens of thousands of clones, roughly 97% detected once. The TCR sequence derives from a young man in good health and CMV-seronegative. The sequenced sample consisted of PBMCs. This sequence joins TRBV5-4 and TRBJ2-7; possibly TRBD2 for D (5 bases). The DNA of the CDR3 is TGTGCCAGCAGCTTGGTTGGCGGGTCCTACGAGCAGTACTTC. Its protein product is CASSLVGGSYEQYF.